Included here is one T cell receptor beta chain sequence, with context. What it binds is unknown. CDR1 is SGHTA and CDR2 is FQGNSA in the germline V gene. Deletions cut 0 bases from V and 2 bases from J, with 5 bases between. The CDR3 contains 13 residues. This entry is derived from a study of identical twins. Study observations and caveats: Conclusions rested on cross-sectional statistics rather than following the same donors.

cDNA molecules carried unique molecular identifiers, and template switching added a universal primer site. TCRdb redid the calling of the 5' RACE reads with MiXCR, one entry per CDR3 protein. This table has 310,000 or so distinct CDR3 sequences, approximately 8% appearing once. These data were also filed under a second study, of yellow fever vaccine responses in identical twins. This second study notes: The T cell response to vaccination in identical twins was reportedly partly convergent and partly personalized.

Specimen: memory (CD45RO+) T cells sorted from blood. The receptor's source is a woman aged 18-30 years in good health. This chain uses TRBV7-2 with TRBJ2-7; no clear D gene. The DNA for the CDR3 is TGTGCCAGCAGCTTAGCTGGGGCCTACGAGCAGTACTTC. Encoded protein: CASSLAGAYEQYF. The entire variable domain, with the rest obtained from reference TRBV7-2 and TRBJ2-7, is as follows: GAGVSQSPSNKVTEKGKDVELRCDPISGHTALYWYRQSLGQGLEFLIYFQGNSAPDKSGLPSDRFSAERTGGSVSTLTIQRTQQEDSAVYLCASSLAGAYEQYFGPGTRLTVT.